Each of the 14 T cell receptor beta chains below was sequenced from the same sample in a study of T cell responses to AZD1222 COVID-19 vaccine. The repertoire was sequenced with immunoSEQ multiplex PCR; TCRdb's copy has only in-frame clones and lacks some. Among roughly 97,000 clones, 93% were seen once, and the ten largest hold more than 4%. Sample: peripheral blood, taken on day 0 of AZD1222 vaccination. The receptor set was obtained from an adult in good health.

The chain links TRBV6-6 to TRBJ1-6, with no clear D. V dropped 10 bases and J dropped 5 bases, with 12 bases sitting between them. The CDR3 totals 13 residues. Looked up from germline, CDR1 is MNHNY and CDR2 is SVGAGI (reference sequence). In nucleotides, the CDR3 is TGTGCCACCTGCCGGGGTCATAATTCACCCCTCCACTTT. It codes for CATCRGHNSPLHF.

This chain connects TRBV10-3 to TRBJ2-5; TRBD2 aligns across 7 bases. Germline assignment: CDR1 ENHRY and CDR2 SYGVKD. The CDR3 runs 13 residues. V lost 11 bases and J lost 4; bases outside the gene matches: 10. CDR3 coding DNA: TGTGCCGCACAAAGCGGGGTAGGAGAGACCCAGTACTTC. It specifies CAAQSGVGETQYF.

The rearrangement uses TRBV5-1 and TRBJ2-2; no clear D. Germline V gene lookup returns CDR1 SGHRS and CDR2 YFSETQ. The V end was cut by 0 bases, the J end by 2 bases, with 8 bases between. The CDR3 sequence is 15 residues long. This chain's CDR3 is CASSLAVGNTGELFF. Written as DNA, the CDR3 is TGCGCCAGCAGCTTGGCCGTGGGAAACACCGGGGAGCTGTTTTTT.

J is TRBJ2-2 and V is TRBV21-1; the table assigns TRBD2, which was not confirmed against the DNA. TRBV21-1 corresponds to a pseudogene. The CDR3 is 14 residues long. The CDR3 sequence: CASRLAGLTGELFF. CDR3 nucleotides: TGTGCCAGCAGACTAGCGGGATTGACCGGGGAGCTGTTTTTT.

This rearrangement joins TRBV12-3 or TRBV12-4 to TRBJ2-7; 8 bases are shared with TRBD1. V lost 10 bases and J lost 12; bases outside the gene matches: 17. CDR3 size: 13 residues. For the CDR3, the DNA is TGTGCCACCCGGCGGACAGGGCCATTTAATCGGTACTTC. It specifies CATRRTGPFNRYF.

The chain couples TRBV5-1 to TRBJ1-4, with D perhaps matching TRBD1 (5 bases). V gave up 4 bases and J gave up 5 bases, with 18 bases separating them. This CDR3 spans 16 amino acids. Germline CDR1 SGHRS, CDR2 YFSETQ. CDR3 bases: TGCGCCAGCAGCCCGACAACCGGGACGGAAAATGAAAAACTGTTTTTT. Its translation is CASSPTTGTENEKLFF.

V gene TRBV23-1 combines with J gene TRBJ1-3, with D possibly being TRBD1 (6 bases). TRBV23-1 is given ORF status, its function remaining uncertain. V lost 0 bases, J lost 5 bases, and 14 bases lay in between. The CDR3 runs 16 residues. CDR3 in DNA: TGCGCCAGCAGTCAATCGAGACAGGTGAGTCGAAACACCATATATTTT. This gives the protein CASSQSRQVSRNTIYF.

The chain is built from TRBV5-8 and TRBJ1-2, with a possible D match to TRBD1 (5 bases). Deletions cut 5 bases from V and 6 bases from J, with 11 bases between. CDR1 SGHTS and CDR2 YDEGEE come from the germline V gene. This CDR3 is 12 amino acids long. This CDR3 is CASRLGQHGYTF. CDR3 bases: TGTGCCAGCAGACTCGGACAACATGGCTACACCTTC.

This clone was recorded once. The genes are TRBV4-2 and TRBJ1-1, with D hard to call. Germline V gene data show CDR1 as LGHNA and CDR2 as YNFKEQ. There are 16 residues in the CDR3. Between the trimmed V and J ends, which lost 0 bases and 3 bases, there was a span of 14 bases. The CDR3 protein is CASSQDSAERDTEAFF. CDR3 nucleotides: TGTGCCAGCAGCCAAGATTCGGCGGAGAGGGACACTGAAGCTTTCTTT.

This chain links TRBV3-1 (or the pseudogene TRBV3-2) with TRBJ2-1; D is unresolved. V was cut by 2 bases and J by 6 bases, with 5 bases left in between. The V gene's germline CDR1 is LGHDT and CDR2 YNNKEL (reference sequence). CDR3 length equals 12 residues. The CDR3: CASSQRTNEQFF. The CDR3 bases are TGTGCCAGCAGCCAAAGAACCAATGAGCAGTTCTTC.

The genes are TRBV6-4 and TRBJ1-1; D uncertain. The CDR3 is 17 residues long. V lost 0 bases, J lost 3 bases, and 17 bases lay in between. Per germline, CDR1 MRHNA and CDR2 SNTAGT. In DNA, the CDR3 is TGTGCCAGCAGTGACTCGCGGGCCAGACCTAGTCACACTGAAGCTTTCTTT. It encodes CASSDSRARPSHTEAFF.

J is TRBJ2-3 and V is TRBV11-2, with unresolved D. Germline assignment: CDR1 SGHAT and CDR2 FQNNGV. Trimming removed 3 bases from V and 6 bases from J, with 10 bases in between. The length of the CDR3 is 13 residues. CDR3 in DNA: TGTGCCAGCAGCTTCACTGTCAGGGATACGCAGTATTTT. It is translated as CASSFTVRDTQYF.

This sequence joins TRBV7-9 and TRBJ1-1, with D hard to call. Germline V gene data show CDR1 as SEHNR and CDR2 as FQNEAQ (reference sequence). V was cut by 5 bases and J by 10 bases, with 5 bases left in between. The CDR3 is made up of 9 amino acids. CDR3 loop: CASSPRAFF. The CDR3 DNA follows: TGTGCCAGCAGCCCACGAGCTTTCTTT.

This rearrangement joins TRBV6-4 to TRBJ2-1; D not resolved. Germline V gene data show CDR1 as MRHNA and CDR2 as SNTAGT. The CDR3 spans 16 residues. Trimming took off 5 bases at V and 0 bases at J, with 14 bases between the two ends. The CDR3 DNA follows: TGTGCCAGCAGTCCCTTGGGTGTTGTCTCCTACAATGAGCAGTTCTTC. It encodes CASSPLGVVSYNEQFF.